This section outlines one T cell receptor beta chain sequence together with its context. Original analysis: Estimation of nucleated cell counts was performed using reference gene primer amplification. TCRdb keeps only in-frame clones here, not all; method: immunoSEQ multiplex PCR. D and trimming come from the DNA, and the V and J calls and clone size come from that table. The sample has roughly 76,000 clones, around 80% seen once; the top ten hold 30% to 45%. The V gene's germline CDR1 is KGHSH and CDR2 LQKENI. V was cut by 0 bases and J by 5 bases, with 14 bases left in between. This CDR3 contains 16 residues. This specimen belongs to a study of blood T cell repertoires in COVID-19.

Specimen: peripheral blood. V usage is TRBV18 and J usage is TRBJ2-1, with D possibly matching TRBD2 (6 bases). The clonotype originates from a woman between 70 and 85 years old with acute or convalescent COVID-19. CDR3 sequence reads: CASSPPGTFDHNEQFF. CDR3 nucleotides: TGTGCCAGCTCACCACCCGGGACTTTCGACCACAATGAGCAGTTCTTC.